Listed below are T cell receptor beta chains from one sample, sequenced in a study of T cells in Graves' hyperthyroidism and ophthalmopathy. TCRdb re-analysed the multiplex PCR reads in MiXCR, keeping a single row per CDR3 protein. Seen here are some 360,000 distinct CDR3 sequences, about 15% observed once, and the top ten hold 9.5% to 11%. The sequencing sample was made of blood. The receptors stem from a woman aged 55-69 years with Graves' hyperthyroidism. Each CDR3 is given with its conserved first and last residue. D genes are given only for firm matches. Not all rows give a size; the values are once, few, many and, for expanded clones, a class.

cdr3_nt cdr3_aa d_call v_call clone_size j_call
TGCAGTGCTAGAGGCTTTCGGAGCGCCACAGATACGCAGTATTTT CSARGFRSATDTQYF - TRBV20-1 many TRBJ2-3
TGTGCCAGCAGTTCCAGGATCACTGAAGCTTTCTTT CASSSRITEAFF - TRBV12-3/TRBV12-4 many TRBJ1-1
TGCGCCAGCAGCTTGAGTACAGGGTGGTCCTACGAGCAGTACTTC CASSLSTGWSYEQYF - TRBV5-1 few TRBJ2-7
TGCAGTGCCAGAGGGGCAGGGCGGACCGGGGAGCTGTTTTTT CSARGAGRTGELFF - TRBV20-1 many TRBJ2-2
TGTGCCAGCAGTCAACAGGGGGCCAATCAGCCCCAGCATTTT CASSQQGANQPQHF TRBD1 TRBV12-3/TRBV12-4 many TRBJ1-5
TGCAGTGCTGGGGGTACGGGAGGGTTTGGGGACGAGCAGTACTTC CSAGGTGGFGDEQYF TRBD2 TRBV20-1 many TRBJ2-7
TGTGCCAGCAGCTTAGACGAACCAAGTGCAAGCACAGATACGCAGTATTTT CASSLDEPSASTDTQYF - TRBV11-2 many TRBJ2-3
TGTGCCAGCAGCTTCGGACCGGCGGGCACTGAAGCTTTCTTT CASSFGPAGTEAFF - TRBV11-2 many TRBJ1-1
TGTGCCAGCAGTCCAGGGGGGATAGGCGGCTACACCTTC CASSPGGIGGYTF TRBD1 TRBV12-3/TRBV12-4 - TRBJ1-2
TGTGCCAGCAGTGGCAACCCGCGCAGGCCCCCGATGGGCTACGAGCAGTACTTC CASSGNPRRPPMGYEQYF - TRBV27 few TRBJ2-7
TGCGCCAGCAGCGCATTCTTGGGGGGCGCCTACAATGAGCAGTTCTTC CASSAFLGGAYNEQFF - TRBV5-1 few TRBJ2-1
TGTGCCTGGAGTGTACTTAGTGCGGCTAGCGGGAGGGCCGGTCCCGGGGAGCTGTTTTTT CAWSVLSAASGRAGPGELFF TRBD2 TRBV30 few TRBJ2-2
TGTGCCAGTAGTATCGGGTCCAGGGACGCCTACGAGCAGTACTTC CASSIGSRDAYEQYF - TRBV19 few TRBJ2-7
- CASSSSSLGGLGEQYF - TRBV7-9 many TRBJ2-7
TGCGCCAGCAACGTAGCGGGTTACCAAGAGACCCAGTACTTC CASNVAGYQETQYF TRBD2 TRBV5-1 many TRBJ2-5
TGCGCCAGCAGCCATGGACTAGGTAGCACAGATACGCAGTATTTT CASSHGLGSTDTQYF TRBD2 TRBV4-1 - TRBJ2-3
TGTGCCAGCAGCCCGACGGGACTTTACGAGCAGTACTTC CASSPTGLYEQYF - TRBV11-2 many TRBJ2-7